Included here is one T cell receptor beta chain sequence, with context. The antigen it binds to is not known. Per-base qualities were not stored, and no clone one base away is much larger. The sample originates from a study of blood T cell repertoires in COVID-19 (dated by TCRdb to about 2020). As for the study more broadly: The collaborator samples originated in the United States, Italy and Spain and spanned the acute and convalescent phases of COVID-19. Samples were obtained from the ongoing ImmuneRACE study (first 160 participants) and from 1,254 subjects provided by 6 global collaborators. Where available, HLA class I and class II types were taken from metadata supplied by the sample provider and were not determined by assay-based typing. The dataset comprised deeply sampled blood TCRbeta repertoires from subjects exposed to, actively infected with, or recovered from COVID-19. Sample metadata almost always included a de-identified subject ID, COVID-19 status, age in years and sex. The repertoires were released in a freely available public database intended as a resource for research on the immune response to SARS-CoV-2. The material from the prospective study consisted of cDNA or gDNA derived from T cells, B-cell-depleted T cells, or PBMCs.

One collaborating source in Seattle enrolled patients while the patients were actively infected and followed the patients over time throughout the course of disease. Each collaborating institution followed its own protocols to collect whole blood in K2EDTA tubes. For TCRbeta analysis, collaborator samples were shipped as frozen whole blood, as isolated PBMCs, or as DNA extracted from either sample type. Overall study outcomes, separate from this receptor: How much clinical and demographic metadata was included differed by source and by participant, and the metadata was provided uncurated.

TCRbeta CDR3 regions were amplified from genomic DNA by means of the immunoSEQ Assay, a bias-controlled multiplex PCR. The paper's processing steps were these. Within the assay, amplification of reference gene primers was used to estimate how many nucleated cells each sample contained. To quantify the absolute abundance of each unique TCRbeta CDR3 rearrangement, sequence reads were collapsed and filtered. For each sample, productive Simpson clonality was calculated as the square root of Simpson's diversity index across productive rearrangements. Imported from immuneACCESS, the table was reduced by TCRdb to in-frame sequences with V and J called. These copies leave out some clones; in studies compared against another copy, an unresolved V gene accounts for under half, and the cause of the remainder is not known. D and trimming were read from the DNA, whereas the V and J calls and clone size are those reported in that table. In this sample the table shows a few hundred thousand clones, roughly 90% of which occur a single time. The ten top clones hold roughly 7.2% of the sample.

The CDR3 covers 16 residues, taking in both the cysteine and the phenylalanine. Only the CDR3 DNA stays, 48 bases, in frame from base 1. CDR1 and CDR2, per the germline V gene, are SGHTA and FQGNSA. From V the trimming removes 1 base and from J it removes 1 base, while the gene matches leave 4 bases of the junction unaccounted for. Recombination linked TRBV7-2 to TRBJ2-4; 7 central nucleotides agree with TRBD1. This TCR derives from a woman aged 60 to 75 with COVID-19, enrolled during active disease. Sequenced sample: peripheral blood. The DNA sequence is as follows: TGTGCCAGCAGCTTAGTCCAGGGGGAGGCCAAAAACATTCAGTACTTC. Its protein reads: CASSLVQGEAKNIQYF.